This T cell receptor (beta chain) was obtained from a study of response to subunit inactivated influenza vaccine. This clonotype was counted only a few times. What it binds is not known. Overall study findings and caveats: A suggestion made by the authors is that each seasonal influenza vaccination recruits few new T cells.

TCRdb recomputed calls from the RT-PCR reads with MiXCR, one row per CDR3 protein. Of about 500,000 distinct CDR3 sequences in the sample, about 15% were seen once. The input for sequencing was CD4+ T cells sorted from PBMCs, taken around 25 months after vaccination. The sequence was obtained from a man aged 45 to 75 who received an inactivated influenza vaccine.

The CDR3 here is CSARSVRQETQYF. CDR3 sequence (DNA): TGCAGTGCTAGGTCCGTACGTCAAGAGACCCAGTACTTC. The gene calls are TRBV20-1 and TRBJ2-5, with no clear D. The CDR3 runs to 13 residues. V was shortened by 3 bases and J by 2 bases, with 10 bases between the two germline ends. Looked up from germline, CDR1 is DFQATT and CDR2 is SNEGSKA (reference sequence).